By proportion, the clone carrying this T cell receptor (beta chain) is medium-sized. Its antigen is as yet unknown. This sample stems from a study of early T cells in non-severe SARS-CoV-2 infection. The overall study: Whole-blood bulk RNA, unsorted, was sequenced, and chains were unpaired. The study's findings and limits: VDJdb-based matching was biased toward anti-spike CD8 responses and missed private and CD4 specificities.

The TCR library protocol attached unique molecular identifiers to the individual cDNA molecules. Via MiXCR, TCRdb re-called the 5' RACE reads, giving one row per CDR3 protein. The repertoire consists of approximately 31,000 distinct CDR3 sequences, with 5.7% occurring once and the leading ten covering 5.3%. Source material: whole blood. The TCR originated in an adult who was a healthcare worker with PCR-confirmed SARS-CoV-2 infection or an uninfected control (not recorded which).

For the CDR3, the DNA is TGCAGCGTAGGCGGGCCTAGCGGGAGTGGCACAGATACGCAGTATTTT. It translates to CSVGGPSGSGTDTQYF. The chain recombines TRBV29-1 with TRBJ2-3, with 10 bases fitting TRBD2. The germline V gene encodes CDR1 SQVTM and CDR2 ANQGSEA. V lost 6 bases and J lost 1; bases outside the gene matches: 10. The CDR3 loop spans 16 amino acids.